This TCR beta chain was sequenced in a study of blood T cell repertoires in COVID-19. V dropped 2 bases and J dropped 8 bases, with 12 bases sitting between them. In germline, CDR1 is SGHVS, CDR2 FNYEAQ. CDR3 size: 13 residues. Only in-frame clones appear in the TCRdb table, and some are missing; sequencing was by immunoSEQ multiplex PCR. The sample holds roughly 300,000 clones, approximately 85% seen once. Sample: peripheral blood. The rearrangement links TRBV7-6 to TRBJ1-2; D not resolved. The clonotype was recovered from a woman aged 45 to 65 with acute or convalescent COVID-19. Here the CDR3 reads CASSLPDTGGYTF. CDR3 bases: TGTGCCAGCAGCTTACCAGACACGGGAGGCTACACCTTC.